This T cell receptor beta chain was recovered during a study of T cell clonotyping in hematopoietic cell transplantation. There are 14 residues in the CDR3. Per the germline V gene, CDR1 is SGHTA and CDR2 is FQGNSA. General study points: Cells were unsorted, so CD4 and CD8 contributions were not separated. Higher Inverse Simpson Index values in graft donor and pretransplant recipient predicted broader posttransplant TCR diversity.

To note about this clone: Its antigen is not known. At one end, the junction sequence differs from germline, possibly due to a read error.

The assay was immunoSEQ multiplex PCR, and TCRdb's table has in-frame clones only and misses some. In the table there are just under 20,000 clones, under 85% of which are singletons. The receptor comes from a man aged 55 to 70 in good health. Some clones in this sample may be carry-over from other donors' samples. The chain links TRBV7-2 to TRBJ2-3; the D is unclear. The material sequenced was peripheral blood mononuclear cells. CDR3 nucleotide sequence: TGTGCCAGCAGCTTAGGTCCGGGCACGGATACGCAGTATTTT. It translates to CASSLGPGTDTQYF. Combining the CDR3 with reference TRBV7-2 and TRBJ2-3 gives the whole variable domain GAGVSQSPSNKVTEKGKDVELRCDPISGHTALYWYRQSLGQGLEFLIYFQGNSAPDKSGLPSDRFSAERTGGSVSTLTIQRTQQEDSAVYLCASSLGPGTDTQYFGPGTRLTVL.